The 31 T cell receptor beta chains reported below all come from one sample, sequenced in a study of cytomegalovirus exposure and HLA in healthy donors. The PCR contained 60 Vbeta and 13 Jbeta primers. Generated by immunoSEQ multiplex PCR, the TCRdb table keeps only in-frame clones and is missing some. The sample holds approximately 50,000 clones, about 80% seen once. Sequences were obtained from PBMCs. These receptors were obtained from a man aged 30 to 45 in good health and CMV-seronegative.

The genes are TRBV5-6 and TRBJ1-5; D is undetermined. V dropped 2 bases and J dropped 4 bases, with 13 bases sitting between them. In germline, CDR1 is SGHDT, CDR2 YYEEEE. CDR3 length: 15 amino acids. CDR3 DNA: TGTGCCAGCAGCTTCGCCCGGGGATTTAATCAGCCCCAGCATTTT. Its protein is CASSFARGFNQPQHF.

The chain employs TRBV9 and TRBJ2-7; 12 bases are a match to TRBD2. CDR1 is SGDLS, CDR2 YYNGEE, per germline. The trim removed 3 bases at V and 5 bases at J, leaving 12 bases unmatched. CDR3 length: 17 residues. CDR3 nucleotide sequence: TGTGCCAGCAGCGGTAGTGTGACTAGCGGGAGATTTGACGAGCAGTACTTC. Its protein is CASSGSVTSGRFDEQYF.

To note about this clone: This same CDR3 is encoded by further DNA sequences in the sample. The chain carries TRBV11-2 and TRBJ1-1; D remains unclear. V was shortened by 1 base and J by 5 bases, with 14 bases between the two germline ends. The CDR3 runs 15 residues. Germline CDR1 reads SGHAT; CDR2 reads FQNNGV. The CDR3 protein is CASSLGWIGRTEAFF. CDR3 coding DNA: TGTGCCAGCAGCTTAGGGTGGATCGGGAGAACTGAAGCTTTCTTT.

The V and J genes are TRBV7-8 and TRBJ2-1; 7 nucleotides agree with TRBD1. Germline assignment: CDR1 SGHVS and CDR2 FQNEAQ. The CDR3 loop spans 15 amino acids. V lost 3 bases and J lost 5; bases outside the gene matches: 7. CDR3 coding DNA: TGTGCCAGCAGCTTTTTGACAGGGCTCAACAATGAGCAGTTCTTC. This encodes CASSFLTGLNNEQFF.

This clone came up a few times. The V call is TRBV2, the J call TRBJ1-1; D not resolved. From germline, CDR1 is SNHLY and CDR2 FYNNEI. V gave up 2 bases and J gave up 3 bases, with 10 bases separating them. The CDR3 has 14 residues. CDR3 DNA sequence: TGTGCCAGCAGTGAACGGGTTTCGCACACTGAAGCTTTCTTT. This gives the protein CASSERVSHTEAFF.

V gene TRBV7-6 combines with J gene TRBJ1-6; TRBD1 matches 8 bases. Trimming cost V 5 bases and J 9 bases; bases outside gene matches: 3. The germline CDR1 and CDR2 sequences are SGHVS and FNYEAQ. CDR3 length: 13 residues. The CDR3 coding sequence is TGTGCCAGCAGCGTCGACAGGGGTTCACCCCTCCACTTT. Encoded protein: CASSVDRGSPLHF.

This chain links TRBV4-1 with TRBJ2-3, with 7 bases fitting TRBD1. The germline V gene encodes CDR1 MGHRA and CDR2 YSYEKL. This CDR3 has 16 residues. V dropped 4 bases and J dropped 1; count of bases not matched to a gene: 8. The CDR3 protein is CASSRADRMGTDTQYF. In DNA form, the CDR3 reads TGCGCCAGCAGCCGAGCGGACAGGATGGGCACAGATACGCAGTATTTT.

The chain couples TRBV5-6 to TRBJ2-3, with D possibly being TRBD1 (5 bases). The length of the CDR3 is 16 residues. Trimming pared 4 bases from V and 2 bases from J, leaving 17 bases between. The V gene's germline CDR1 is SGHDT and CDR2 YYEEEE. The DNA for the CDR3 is TGTGCCAGCAGCCCGCTGGGGCAGACTTTCACAGATACGCAGTATTTT. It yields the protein CASSPLGQTFTDTQYF. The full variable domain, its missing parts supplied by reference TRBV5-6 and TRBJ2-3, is DAGVTQSPTHLIKTRGQQVTLRCSPKSGHDTVSWYQQALGQGPQFIFQYYEEEERQRGNFPDRFSGHQFPNYSSELNVNALLLGDSALYLCASSPLGQTFTDTQYFGPGTRLTVL.

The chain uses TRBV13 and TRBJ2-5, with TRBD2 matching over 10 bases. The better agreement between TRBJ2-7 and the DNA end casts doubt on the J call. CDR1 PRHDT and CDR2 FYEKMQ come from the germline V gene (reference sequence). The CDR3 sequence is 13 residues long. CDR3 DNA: TGTGCCAGCAGCGTAGCGGGGGGTTACGAGCAGTACTTC. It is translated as CASSVAGGYEQYF.

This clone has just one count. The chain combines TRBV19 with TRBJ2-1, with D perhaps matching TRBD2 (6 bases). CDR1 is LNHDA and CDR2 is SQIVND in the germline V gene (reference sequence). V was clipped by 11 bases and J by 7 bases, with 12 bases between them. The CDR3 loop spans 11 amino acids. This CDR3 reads CAPRRENEQFF. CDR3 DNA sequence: TGTGCCCCCCGGCGGGAAAATGAGCAGTTCTTC.

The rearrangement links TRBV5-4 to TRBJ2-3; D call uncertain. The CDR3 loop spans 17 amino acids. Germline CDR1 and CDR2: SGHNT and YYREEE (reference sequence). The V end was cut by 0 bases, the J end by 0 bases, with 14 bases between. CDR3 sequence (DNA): TGTGCCAGCAGCTTGGACCCCGGTTTTCTAAGCACAGATACGCAGTATTTT. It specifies CASSLDPGFLSTDTQYF.

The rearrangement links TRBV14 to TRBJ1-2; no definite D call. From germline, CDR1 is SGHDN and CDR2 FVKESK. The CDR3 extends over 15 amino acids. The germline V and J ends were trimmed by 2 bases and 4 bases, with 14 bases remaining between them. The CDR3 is CASSQSGGYGYGYTF. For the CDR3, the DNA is TGTGCCAGCAGCCAATCGGGAGGGTATGGCTATGGCTACACCTTC.

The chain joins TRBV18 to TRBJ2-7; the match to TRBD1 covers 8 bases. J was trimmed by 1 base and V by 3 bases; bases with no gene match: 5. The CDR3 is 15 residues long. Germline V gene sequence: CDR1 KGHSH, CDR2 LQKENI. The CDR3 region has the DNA TGTGCCAGCTCACCGTACAGGGGGAAATCCTACGAGCAGTACTTC. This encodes CASSPYRGKSYEQYF.

In nucleotides, the CDR3 is TGTGCTAGTGGATGGGGACAAGTGAACACTGAAGCTTTCTTT. Its protein is CASGWGQVNTEAFF. The rearrangement links TRBV12-5 to TRBJ1-1; tentatively, D is TRBD1 (6 bases). The ends were cut back, 6 bases at V and 0 bases at J, with 11 bases in the middle. Looked up from germline, CDR1 is LGHNT and CDR2 is FRNRAP. This CDR3 is 14 amino acids long.

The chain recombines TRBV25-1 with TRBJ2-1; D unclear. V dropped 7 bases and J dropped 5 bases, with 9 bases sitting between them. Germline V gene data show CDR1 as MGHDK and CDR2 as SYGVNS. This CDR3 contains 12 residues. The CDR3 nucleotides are TGTGCCAGCATTTCACAGAACAATGAGCAGTTCTTC. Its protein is CASISQNNEQFF.

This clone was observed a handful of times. The CDR3 coding sequence is TGCGCCAGCAGTGAGTCGATGGGGACAGGGATGGTGCAGCCCCAGCATTTT. Its translation is CASSESMGTGMVQPQHF. This chain links TRBV10-1 with TRBJ1-5, with 9 nucleotides matching TRBD1. V was clipped by 0 bases and J by 7 bases; unmatched bases: 10. CDR1 is WNHNN, CDR2 SYGVQD, per germline (reference sequence). The CDR3 runs to 17 residues.

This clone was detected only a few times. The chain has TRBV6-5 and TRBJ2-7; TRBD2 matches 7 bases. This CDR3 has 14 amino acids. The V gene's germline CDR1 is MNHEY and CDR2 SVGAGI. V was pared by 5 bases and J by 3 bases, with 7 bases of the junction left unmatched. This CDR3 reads CASSPPGLHYEQYF. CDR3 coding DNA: TGTGCCAGCAGTCCCCCGGGACTACACTACGAGCAGTACTTC.

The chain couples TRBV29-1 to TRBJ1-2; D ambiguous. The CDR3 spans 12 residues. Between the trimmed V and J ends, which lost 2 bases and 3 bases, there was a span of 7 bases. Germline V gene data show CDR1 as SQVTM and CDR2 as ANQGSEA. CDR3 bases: TGCAGCGTTGAAACGACTTACTATGGCTACACCTTC. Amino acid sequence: CSVETTYYGYTF.

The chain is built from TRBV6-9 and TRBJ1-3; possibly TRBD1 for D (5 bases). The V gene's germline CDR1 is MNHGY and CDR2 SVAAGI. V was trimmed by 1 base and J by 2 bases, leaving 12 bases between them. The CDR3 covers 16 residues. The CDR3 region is CASSYWQGTTGNTIYF. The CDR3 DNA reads TGTGCCAGCAGTTATTGGCAGGGAACAACTGGAAACACCATATATTTT.

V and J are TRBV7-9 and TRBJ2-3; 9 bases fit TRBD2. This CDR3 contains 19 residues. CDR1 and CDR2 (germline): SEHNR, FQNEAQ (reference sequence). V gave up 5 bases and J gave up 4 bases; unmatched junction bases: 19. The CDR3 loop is CASSHLKGGRAGISDTQYF. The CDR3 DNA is TGTGCCAGCAGCCACCTAAAGGGCGGGAGGGCCGGAATATCAGATACGCAGTATTTT.

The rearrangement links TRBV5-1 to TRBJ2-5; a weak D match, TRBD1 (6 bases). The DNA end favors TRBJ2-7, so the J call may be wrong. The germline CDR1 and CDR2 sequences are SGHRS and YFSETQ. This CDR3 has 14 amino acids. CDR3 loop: CASSPRQAVYEQYF. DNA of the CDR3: TGCGCCAGCAGTCCAAGACAGGCCGTCTACGAGCAGTACTTC.

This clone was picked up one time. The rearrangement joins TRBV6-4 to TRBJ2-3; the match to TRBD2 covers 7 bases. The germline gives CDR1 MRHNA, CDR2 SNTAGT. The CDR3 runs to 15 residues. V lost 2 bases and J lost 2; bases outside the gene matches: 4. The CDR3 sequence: CASSDTSDTTDTQYF. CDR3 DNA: TGTGCCAGCAGTGACACTAGCGATACCACAGATACGCAGTATTTT.

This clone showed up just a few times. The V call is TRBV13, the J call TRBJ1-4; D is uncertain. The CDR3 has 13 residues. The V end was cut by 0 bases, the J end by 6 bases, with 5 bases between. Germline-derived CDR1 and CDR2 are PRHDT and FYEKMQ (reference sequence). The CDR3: CASSLGLDEKLFF. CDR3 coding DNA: TGTGCCAGCAGCTTAGGCCTAGATGAAAAACTGTTTTTT.

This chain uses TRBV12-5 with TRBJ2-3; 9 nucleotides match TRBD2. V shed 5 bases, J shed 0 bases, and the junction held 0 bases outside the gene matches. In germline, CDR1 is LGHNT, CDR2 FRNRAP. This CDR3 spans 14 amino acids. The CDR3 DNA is TGTGCTAGTGGTCTAGCGGGGAGCACAGATACGCAGTATTTT. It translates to CASGLAGSTDTQYF.

The CDR3 DNA reads as TGTGCCAGCAGTACCCTGCGACTAGCGGGAGTGGCCGAGCAGTACTTC. It specifies CASSTLRLAGVAEQYF. This sequence joins TRBV27 and TRBJ2-7, with 12 nucleotides matching TRBD2. CDR1 and CDR2 from the germline V gene are MNHEY and SMNVEV (reference sequence). The trim removed 5 bases at V and 6 bases at J, leaving 11 bases unmatched. The length of the CDR3 is 16 residues.

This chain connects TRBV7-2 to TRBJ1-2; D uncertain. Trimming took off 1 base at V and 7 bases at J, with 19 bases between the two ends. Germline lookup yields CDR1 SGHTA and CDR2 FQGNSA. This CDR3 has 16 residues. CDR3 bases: TGTGCCAGCAGCTTAGGACTTACAACAAACGCCCGTGGCTACACCTTC. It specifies CASSLGLTTNARGYTF.

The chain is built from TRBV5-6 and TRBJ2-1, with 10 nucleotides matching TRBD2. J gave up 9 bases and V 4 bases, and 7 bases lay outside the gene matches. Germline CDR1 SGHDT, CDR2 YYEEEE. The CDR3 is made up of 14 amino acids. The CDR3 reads CASSPLAGDGEQFF. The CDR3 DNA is TGTGCCAGCAGCCCCCTAGCGGGAGATGGTGAGCAGTTCTTC.

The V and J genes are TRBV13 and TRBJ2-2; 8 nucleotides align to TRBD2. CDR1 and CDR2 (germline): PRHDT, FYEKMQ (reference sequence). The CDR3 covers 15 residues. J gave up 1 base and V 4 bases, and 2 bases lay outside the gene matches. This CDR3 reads CASSSRGGNTGELFF. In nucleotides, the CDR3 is TGTGCCAGCAGCTCCCGGGGGGGGAACACCGGGGAGCTGTTTTTT.

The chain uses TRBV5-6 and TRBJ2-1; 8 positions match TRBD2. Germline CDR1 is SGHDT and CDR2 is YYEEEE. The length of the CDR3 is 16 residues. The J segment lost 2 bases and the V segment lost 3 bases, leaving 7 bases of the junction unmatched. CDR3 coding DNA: TGTGCCAGCAGCTCCCAGCGGGAGAAGGCCTACAATGAGCAGTTCTTC. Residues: CASSSQREKAYNEQFF.

This CDR3 reads CASQAGGGDIQYF. In nucleotides, the CDR3 is TGTGCCTCCCAAGCAGGGGGTGGTGACATTCAGTACTTC. V is TRBV19 and J is TRBJ2-4, with TRBD1 identical over 7 bases. This CDR3 region has 13 residues. Germline loops: CDR1 LNHDA, CDR2 SQIVND (reference sequence). V dropped 11 bases and J dropped 8; count of bases not matched to a gene: 12.

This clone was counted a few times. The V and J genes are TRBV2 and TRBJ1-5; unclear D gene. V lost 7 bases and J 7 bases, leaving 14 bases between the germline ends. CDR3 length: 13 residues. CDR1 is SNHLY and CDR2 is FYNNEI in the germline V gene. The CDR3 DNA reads TGTGCCAGCAAGGAGGCGGGGATGCAGCCCCAGCATTTT. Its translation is CASKEAGMQPQHF. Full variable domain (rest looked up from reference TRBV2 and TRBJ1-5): EPEVTQTPSHQVTQMGQEVILRCVPISNHLYFYWYRQILGQKVEFLVSFYNNEISEKSEIFDDQFSVERPDGSNFTLKIRSTKLEDSAMYFCASKEAGMQPQHFGDGTRLSIL.